The T cell receptor (beta chain) described here comes from a study of blood T cell repertoires in COVID-19 (dated by TCRdb to about 2020). For context, the study as a whole: Samples covering the acute and convalescent phases of COVID-19 were provided by collaborators in the United States, Italy and Spain. The repertoires were released in a freely available public database intended as a resource for research on the immune response to SARS-CoV-2. A de-identified subject ID, COVID-19 status, age in years and sex were almost always included in the sample metadata. Where available, HLA class I and class II types were obtained from metadata supplied by the sample provider rather than from assay-based typing. Subjects who had been exposed to COVID-19, were actively infected with it, or had recovered from it provided the deeply sampled blood TCRbeta repertoires that made up the dataset. The prospective study material was composed of cDNA or gDNA derived from T cells, B-cell-depleted T cells, or PBMCs. Samples came from the ongoing ImmuneRACE study (first 160 participants) plus 1,254 subjects from 6 global collaborators.

Points on this clone: Its antigen remains undetermined. The sample holds no much larger clone one base away, and base qualities are not on file.

The collaborating institutions used their own protocols to collect whole blood in K2EDTA tubes. For TCRbeta analysis, collaborators shipped samples as frozen whole blood, isolated PBMCs, or DNA extracted from either of those sample types. The germline V end is reduced by 6 bases and the J end by 3 bases; junction bases left unmatched: 11. The germline V gene (reference sequence) gives CDR1 as MNHNY and CDR2 as SVGAGI. The CDR3 goes from the cysteine to the phenylalanine over 17 residues. Only the CDR3 part of the read is kept: 51 bases, read in frame from the first base. General conclusions and limits of the study: How much clinical and demographic metadata was included differed by source and by participant, and the metadata was provided uncurated.

The immunoSEQ Assay, a bias-controlled multiplex PCR, was used to amplify TCRbeta CDR3 regions from genomic DNA. The original pipeline was this. Within the assay, amplification of reference gene primers was used to estimate how many nucleated cells each sample contained. To quantify the absolute abundance of each unique TCRbeta CDR3 rearrangement, sequence reads were collapsed and filtered. For each sample, productive Simpson clonality was calculated by taking the square root of Simpson's diversity index across productive rearrangements. TCRdb re-hosts the immuneACCESS table, in-frame sequences only. Its copies lack some clones; in the studies checked, an unresolved V gene accounts for under half of them, and the cause for the rest is not known. The V and J calls and the clone size are those of that table, but D and trimming were determined from the DNA. In all, the sample holds 110,000 or so clones, and around 89% of those were seen once. The ten most abundant clones make up approximately 4.5% of the sample.

The receptor was isolated from a woman aged 45 to 65 with acute or convalescent COVID-19. Recombination linked TRBV6-6 to TRBJ2-1; the central 10 bases match TRBD1. Sequencing used peripheral blood. Here is the DNA: TGTGCCAGCAGCCGACAACCCGGGACAGGGGTCTACAATGAGCAGTTCTTC. Its product reads: CASSRQPGTGVYNEQFF.